Each of the 9 T cell receptor beta chains below was sequenced from the same sample in a study of cytomegalovirus exposure and HLA in healthy donors. A multiplex PCR was run with 60 Vbeta primers and 13 Jbeta primers. Repertoires were generated with immunoSEQ multiplex PCR, while TCRdb's copy carries only in-frame clones and drops some. The sample shows 70,000 to 100,000 clones, around 80% of them seen only once. Sequenced: PBMCs. The receptors were gathered from a man aged 18 to 30 in good health and CMV-seronegative.

This chain uses TRBV19 with TRBJ2-3; TRBD1 is a possible D gene (6 bases). Trimming pared 3 bases from V and 0 bases from J, leaving 7 bases between. The CDR3 covers 14 residues. In germline, CDR1 is LNHDA, CDR2 SQIVND (reference sequence). The CDR3 nucleotides read TGTGCCAGTAGTATGGGGGCGAGCACAGATACGCAGTATTTT. It encodes CASSMGASTDTQYF.

V usage is TRBV13 and J usage is TRBJ1-2, with 7 bases that match TRBD1. The germline CDR1 and CDR2 sequences are PRHDT and FYEKMQ (reference sequence). The CDR3 totals 15 residues. V shed 5 bases and J 7 bases; nucleotides not matched to a gene: 13. CDR3 in DNA: TGTGCCAGCAGCCTTGGAAGGGGGCGGGAGGGTGGCTACACCTTC. Its protein product is CASSLGRGREGGYTF.

V and J are TRBV5-4 and TRBJ1-6; TRBD1 matches at 11 bases. Looked up from germline, CDR1 is SGHNT and CDR2 is YYREEE (reference sequence). This CDR3 contains 16 residues. Trimming at V came to 4 bases and at J to 7 bases, leaving 7 bases not matched to a gene. The CDR3, as DNA: TGTGCCAGCAGCCCAGGACAGGGGGCATCGAATTCACCCCTCCACTTT. It codes for CASSPGQGASNSPLHF.

The chain carries TRBV11-2 and TRBJ2-7, with 9 bases aligning to TRBD1. V shed 5 bases and J 5 bases; nucleotides not matched to a gene: 10. There are 15 residues in the CDR3. Per the germline V gene, CDR1 is SGHAT and CDR2 is FQNNGV. The chain's CDR3 is CASSAKGQGVHEQYF. The CDR3, as DNA: TGTGCCAGCAGCGCCAAGGGACAGGGAGTCCACGAGCAGTACTTC. The full variable domain, completed using reference TRBV11-2 and TRBJ2-7, is EAGVAQSPRYKIIEKRQSVAFWCNPISGHATLYWYQQILGQGPKLLIQFQNNGVVDDSQLPKDRFSAERLKGVDSTLKIQPAKLEDSAVYLCASSAKGQGVHEQYFGPGTRLTVT.

This clone occurred once. This sequence joins TRBV9 and TRBJ2-7, with 8 bases fitting TRBD2. The germline gives CDR1 SGDLS, CDR2 YYNGEE. The CDR3 has 15 amino acids. V trimming: 0 bases; J trimming: 4 bases; junction bases outside the gene matches: 6. The CDR3 nucleotides are TGTGCCAGCAGCGTAGCTGCGGGGGGCCGGTACGAGCAGTACTTC. It codes for CASSVAAGGRYEQYF.

A word on this clone: A junction end diverges from the germline sequence, so it may reflect a read error. The chain combines TRBV6-5 with TRBJ2-2; TRBD1 matches at 10 bases. The germline V gene encodes CDR1 MNHEY and CDR2 SVGAGI. The CDR3 length is 13 residues. Written as DNA, the CDR3 is TGTGCCAGCAGAAGGACAGGGGGGGGAACTTTATATTTT. Its protein is CASRRTGGGTLYF.

In its sample, this clone was seen once. The V call is TRBV29-1, the J call TRBJ2-1, with TRBD1 identical over 11 bases. Germline CDR1 and CDR2: SQVTM and ANQGSEA. V shed 8 bases and J 4 bases; nucleotides not matched to a gene: 16. The CDR3 spans 17 residues. The CDR3 coding sequence is TGCAGCTCATTGGGGGGTACCCGGGACAGGGGGTACAATGAGCAGTTCTTC. Translation gives CSSLGGTRDRGYNEQFF.

V usage is TRBV27 and J usage is TRBJ1-2; perhaps TRBD1 as D (5 bases). The ends were cut back, 2 bases at V and 7 bases at J, with 11 bases in the middle. The CDR3 length is 13 residues. CDR1 is MNHEY and CDR2 is SMNVEV in the germline V gene (reference sequence). The CDR3 region has the DNA TGTGCCAGCAGTTTACGGGGGGTTGGTGGCTACACCTTC. Its protein product is CASSLRGVGGYTF.

The chain links TRBV2 to TRBJ1-5; 10 bases map to TRBD1. Germline lookup yields CDR1 SNHLY and CDR2 FYNNEI. CDR3 length: 14 residues. J gave up 6 bases and V 6 bases, and 5 bases lay outside the gene matches. The CDR3 here is CASRDRDRGQPQHF. CDR3 DNA: TGTGCCAGCAGGGACCGGGACAGGGGTCAGCCCCAGCATTTT.